The TCR beta chain under discussion was sequenced for a study of spatial heterogeneity in lung cancer. From the 5' RACE reads, TCRdb called clonotypes with MiXCR, one entry per CDR3 protein. The sample carries roughly 39,000 distinct CDR3 sequences, about 6% recorded once. Time point here: sample taken at primary tumor resection. In each case, whole RNA from tumor, nontumor lung or frozen PBMC was sequenced unsorted. Samples were obtained from 65 to 80 donors, all untreated early-stage non-small cell lung cancer patients. This clonotype was observed many times. The CDR3 loop spans 15 amino acids. The germline V gene has CDR1 SNHLY and CDR2 FYNNEI. Trimming removed 4 bases from V and 6 bases from J, with 15 bases in between.

Source: PBMCs, taken at surgery. The origin of this receptor is a male donor with early-stage non-small cell lung cancer. The chain carries TRBV2 and TRBJ1-4; D gene uncertain. CDR3 sequence reads: CASSGLGGIYEKLFF. The CDR3 bases are TGTGCCAGCAGTGGCCTGGGTGGAATCTATGAAAAACTGTTTTTT.